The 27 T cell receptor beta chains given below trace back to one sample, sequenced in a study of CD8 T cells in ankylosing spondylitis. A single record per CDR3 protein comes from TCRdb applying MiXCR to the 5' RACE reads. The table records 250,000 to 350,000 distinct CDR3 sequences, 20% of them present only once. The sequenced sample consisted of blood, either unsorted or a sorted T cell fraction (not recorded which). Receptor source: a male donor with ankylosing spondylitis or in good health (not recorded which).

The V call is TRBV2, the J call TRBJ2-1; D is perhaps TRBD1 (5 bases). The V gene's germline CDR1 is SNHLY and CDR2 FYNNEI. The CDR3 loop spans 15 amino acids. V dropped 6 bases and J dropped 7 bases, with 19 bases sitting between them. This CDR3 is CASSQNPGPGNEQFF. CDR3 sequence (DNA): TGTGCCAGCAGCCAGAACCCCGGACCAGGGAATGAGCAGTTCTTC.

The CDR3 DNA sequence: TGTGCCAGCAGCTTACGAGGGGGAATTTGGAATCAGCCCCAGCATTTT. This translates into CASSLRGGIWNQPQHF. V usage is TRBV5-6 and J usage is TRBJ1-5, with a possible D match to TRBD1 (6 bases). The CDR3 length is 16 residues. Germline loops: CDR1 SGHDT, CDR2 YYEEEE. V was shortened by 2 bases and J by 4 bases, with 16 bases between the two germline ends.

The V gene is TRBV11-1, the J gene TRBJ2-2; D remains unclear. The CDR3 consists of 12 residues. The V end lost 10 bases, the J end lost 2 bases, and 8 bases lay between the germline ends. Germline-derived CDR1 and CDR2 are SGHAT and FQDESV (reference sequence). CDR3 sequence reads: CATARNTGELFF. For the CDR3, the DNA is TGTGCCACCGCCCGAAACACCGGGGAGCTGTTTTTT.

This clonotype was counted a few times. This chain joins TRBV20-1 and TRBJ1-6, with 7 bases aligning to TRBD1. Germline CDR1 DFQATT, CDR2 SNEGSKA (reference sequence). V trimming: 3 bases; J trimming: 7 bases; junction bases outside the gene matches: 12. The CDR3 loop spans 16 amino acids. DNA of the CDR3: TGCAGTGCTAGGAATAGTAGGGGGCTGTGGAATTCACCCCTCCACTTT. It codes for CSARNSRGLWNSPLHF.

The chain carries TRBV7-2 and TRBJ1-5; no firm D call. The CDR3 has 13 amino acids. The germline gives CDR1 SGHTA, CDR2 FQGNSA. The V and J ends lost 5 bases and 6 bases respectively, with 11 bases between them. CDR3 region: CASSPGPAQPQHF. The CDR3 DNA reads TGTGCCAGCAGCCCAGGACCGGCTCAGCCCCAGCATTTT.

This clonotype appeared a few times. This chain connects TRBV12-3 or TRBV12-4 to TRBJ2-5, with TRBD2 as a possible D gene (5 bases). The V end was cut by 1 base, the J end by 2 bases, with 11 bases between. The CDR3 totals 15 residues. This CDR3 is CASSLVVAPQETQYF. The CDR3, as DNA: TGTGCCAGCAGTTTAGTAGTAGCGCCGCAAGAGACCCAGTACTTC.

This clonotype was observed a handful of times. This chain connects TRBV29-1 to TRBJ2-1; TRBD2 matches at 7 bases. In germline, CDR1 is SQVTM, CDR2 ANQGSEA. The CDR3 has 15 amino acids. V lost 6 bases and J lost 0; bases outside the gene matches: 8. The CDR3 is CSVRLAASSYNEQFF. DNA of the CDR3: TGCAGCGTACGCCTAGCGGCCAGCTCCTACAATGAGCAGTTCTTC.

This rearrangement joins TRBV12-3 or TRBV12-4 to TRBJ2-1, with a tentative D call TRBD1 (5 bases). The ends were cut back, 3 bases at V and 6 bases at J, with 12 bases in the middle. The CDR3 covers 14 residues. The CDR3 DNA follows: TGTGCCAGCAGTTTTATCGACAGTCTCAATGAGCAGTTCTTC. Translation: CASSFIDSLNEQFF.

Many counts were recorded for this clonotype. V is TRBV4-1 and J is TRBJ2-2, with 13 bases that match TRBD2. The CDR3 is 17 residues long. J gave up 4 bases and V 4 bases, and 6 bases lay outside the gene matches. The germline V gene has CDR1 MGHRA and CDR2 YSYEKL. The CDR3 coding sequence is TGCGCCAGCAGCCGACTAGCGGGAGGCGAGGGCACCGGGGAGCTGTTTTTT. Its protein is CASSRLAGGEGTGELFF.

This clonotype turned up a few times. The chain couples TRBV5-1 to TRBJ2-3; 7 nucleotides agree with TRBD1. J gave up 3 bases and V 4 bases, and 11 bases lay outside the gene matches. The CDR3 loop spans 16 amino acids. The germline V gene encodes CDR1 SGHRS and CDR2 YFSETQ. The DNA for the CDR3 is TGCGCCAGCAGCCCGCAAGGGGGCATGACGACAGATACGCAGTATTTT. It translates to CASSPQGGMTTDTQYF.

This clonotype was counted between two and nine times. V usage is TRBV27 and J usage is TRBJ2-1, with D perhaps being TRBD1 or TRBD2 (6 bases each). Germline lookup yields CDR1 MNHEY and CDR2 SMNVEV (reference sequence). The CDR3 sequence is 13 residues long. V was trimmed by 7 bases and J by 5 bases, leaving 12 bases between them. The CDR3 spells CASKEGVNNEQFF. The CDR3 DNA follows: TGTGCCAGCAAGGAGGGGGTTAACAATGAGCAGTTCTTC.

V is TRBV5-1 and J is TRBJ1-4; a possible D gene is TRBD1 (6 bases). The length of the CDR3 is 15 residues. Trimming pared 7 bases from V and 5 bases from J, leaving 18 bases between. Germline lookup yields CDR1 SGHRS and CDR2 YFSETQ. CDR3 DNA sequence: TGCGCCAGCCGTCCGGGACACGCCGAGAATGAAAAACTGTTTTTT. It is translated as CASRPGHAENEKLFF.

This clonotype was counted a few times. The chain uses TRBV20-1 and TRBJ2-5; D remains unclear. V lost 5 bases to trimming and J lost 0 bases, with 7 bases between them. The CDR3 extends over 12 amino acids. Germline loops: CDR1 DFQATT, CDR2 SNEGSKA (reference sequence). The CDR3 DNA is TGCAGTGCTCGTCAGTACCAAGAGACCCAGTACTTC. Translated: CSARQYQETQYF.

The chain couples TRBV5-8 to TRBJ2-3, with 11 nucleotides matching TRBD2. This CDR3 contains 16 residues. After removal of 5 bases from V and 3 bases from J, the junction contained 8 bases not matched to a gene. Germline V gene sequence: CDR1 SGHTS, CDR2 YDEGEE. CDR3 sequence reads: CASRLIAGGETDTQYF. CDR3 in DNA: TGTGCCAGCAGATTAATAGCGGGAGGGGAGACAGATACGCAGTATTTT.

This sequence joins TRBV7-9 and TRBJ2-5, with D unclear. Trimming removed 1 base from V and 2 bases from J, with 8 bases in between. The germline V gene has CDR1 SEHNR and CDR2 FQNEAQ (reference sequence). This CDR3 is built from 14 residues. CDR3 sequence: CASSLVRKQETQYF. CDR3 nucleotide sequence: TGTGCCAGCAGCTTAGTACGGAAACAAGAGACCCAGTACTTC.

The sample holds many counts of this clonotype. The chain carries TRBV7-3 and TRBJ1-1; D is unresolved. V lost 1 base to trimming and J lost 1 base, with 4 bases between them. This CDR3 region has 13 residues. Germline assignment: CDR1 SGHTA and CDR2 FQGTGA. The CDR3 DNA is TGTGCCAGCAGCTTAAATACGAACACTGAAGCTTTCTTT. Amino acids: CASSLNTNTEAFF.

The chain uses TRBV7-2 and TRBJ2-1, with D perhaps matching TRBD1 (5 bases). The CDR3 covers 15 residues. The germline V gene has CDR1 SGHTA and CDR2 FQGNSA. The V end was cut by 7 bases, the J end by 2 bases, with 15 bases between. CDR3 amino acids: CASTWSGATYNEQFF. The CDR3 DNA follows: TGTGCCAGCACCTGGTCTGGGGCAACCTACAATGAGCAGTTCTTC. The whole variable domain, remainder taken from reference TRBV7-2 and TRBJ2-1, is GAGVSQSPSNKVTEKGKDVELRCDPISGHTALYWYRQSLGQGLEFLIYFQGNSAPDKSGLPSDRFSAERTGGSVSTLTIQRTQQEDSAVYLCASTWSGATYNEQFFGPGTRLTVL.

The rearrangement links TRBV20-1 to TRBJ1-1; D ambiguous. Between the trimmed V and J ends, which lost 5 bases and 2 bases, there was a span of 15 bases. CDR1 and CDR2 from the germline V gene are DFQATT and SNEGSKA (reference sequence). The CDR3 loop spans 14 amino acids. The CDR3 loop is CSASRGSTNTEAFF. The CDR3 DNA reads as TGCAGTGCTTCCCGCGGCAGTACTAACACTGAAGCTTTCTTT.

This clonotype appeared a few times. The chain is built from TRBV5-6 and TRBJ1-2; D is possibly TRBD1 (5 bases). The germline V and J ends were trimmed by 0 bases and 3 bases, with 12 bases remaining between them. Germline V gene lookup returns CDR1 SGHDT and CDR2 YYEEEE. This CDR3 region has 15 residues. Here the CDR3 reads CASSLVRGADYGYTF. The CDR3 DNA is TGTGCCAGCAGCTTGGTTCGAGGGGCAGACTATGGCTACACCTTC.

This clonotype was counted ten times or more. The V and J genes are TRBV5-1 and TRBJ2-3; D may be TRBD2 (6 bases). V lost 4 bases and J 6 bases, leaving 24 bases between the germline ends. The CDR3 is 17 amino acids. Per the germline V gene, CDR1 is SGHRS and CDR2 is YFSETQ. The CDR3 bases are TGCGCCAGCAGCCCAACTCCCACTCGGGGGTCAAGGGATACGCAGTATTTT. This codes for CASSPTPTRGSRDTQYF. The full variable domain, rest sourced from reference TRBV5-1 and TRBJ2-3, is KAGVTQTPRYLIKTRGQQVTLSCSPISGHRSVSWYQQTPGQGLQFLFEYFSETQRNKGNFPGRFSGRQFSNSRSEMNVSTLELGDSALYLCASSPTPTRGSRDTQYFGPGTRLTVL.

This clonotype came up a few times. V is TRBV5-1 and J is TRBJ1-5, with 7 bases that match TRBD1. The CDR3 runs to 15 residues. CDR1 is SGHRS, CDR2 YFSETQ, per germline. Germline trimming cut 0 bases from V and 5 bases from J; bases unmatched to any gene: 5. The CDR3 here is CASSLDGTDHQPQHF. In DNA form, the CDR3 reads TGCGCCAGCAGCTTGGATGGGACAGATCATCAGCCCCAGCATTTT.

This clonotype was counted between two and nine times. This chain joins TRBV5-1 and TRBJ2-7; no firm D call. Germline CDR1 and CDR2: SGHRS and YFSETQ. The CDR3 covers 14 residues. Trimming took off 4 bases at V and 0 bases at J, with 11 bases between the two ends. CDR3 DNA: TGCGCCAGCAGCACTGACCCAAGCTCCTACGAGCAGTACGTC. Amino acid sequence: CASSTDPSSYEQYV.

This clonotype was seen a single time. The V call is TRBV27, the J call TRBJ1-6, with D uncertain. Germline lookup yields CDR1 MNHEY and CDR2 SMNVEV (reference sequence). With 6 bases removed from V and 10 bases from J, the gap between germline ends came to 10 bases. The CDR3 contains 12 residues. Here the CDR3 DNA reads TGTGCCAGCAGGGGTTTAGAGTCACCCCTCCACTTT. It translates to CASRGLESPLHF.

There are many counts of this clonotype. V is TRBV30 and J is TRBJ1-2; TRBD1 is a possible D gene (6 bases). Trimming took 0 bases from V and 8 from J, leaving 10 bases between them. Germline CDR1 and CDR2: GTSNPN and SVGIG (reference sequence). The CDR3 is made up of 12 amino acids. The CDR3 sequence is CAWSVTGGGYTF. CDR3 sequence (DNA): TGTGCCTGGAGTGTAACCGGGGGCGGCTACACCTTC.

CDR3 region: CASRGTAGEQYV. The CDR3 coding sequence is TGTGCCAGCAGAGGGACTGCCGGGGAGCAGTACGTC. This chain uses TRBV25-1 with TRBJ2-7, with D possibly being TRBD2 (6 bases). Deletions cut 6 bases from V and 7 bases from J, with 13 bases between. The CDR3 covers 12 residues. The germline CDR1 and CDR2 sequences are MGHDK and SYGVNS.

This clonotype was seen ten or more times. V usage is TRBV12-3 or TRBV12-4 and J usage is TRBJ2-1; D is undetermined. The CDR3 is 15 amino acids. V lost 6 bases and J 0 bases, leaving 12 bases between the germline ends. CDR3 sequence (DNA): TGTGCCAGCAGCCAATTGAAGAGCTCCTACAATGAGCAGTTCTTC. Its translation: CASSQLKSSYNEQFF.

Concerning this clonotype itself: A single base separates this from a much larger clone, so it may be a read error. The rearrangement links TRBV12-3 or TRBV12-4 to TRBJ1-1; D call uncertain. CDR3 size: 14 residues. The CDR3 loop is CASNLPVMNTEAFF. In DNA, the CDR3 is TGTGCCAGCAATTTACCAGTCATGAACACTGAAGCTTTCTTT.